The entry below gives a single T cell receptor beta chain sequence along with its context. What it recognizes is unknown. The data were produced by immunoSEQ multiplex PCR, yet TCRdb's version contains in-frame clones alone and is incomplete. The sample has some 130,000 clones, roughly nine tenths seen once; the top ten hold around 2.8%. This sample stems from a study of T cell responses to AZD1222 COVID-19 vaccine. The V end was cut by 0 bases, the J end by 5 bases, with 6 bases between. CDR1 and CDR2 (germline): KGHDR, SFDVKD. The CDR3 sequence is 13 residues long. Points from the study as a whole: Donors, mostly white British, included more females; clonal diversity was possibly underestimated. Spike-wide coverage was observed for vaccine-associated CD4 TCRs, with dominant responses at 160-218 and 743-854. The study reported that nearly half of spike-specific TCRs target unmutated variant regions. Spike-specific TCR breadth and depth were elevated following two AZD1222 doses.

The source is an adult in good health. Here the sequenced sample was peripheral blood, taken on day 0 of AZD1222 vaccination. The gene calls are TRBV24-1 and TRBJ1-1; D is undetermined. The CDR3: CATSDLWGTEAFF. CDR3 nucleotide sequence: TGTGCCACCAGTGATTTGTGGGGTACTGAAGCTTTCTTT.